This is a list of T cell receptor beta chains from one sample in a study of response to subunit inactivated influenza vaccine. Using its own MiXCR run on the RT-PCR reads, TCRdb lists one record per CDR3 protein. The data show roughly 700,000 distinct CDR3 sequences, with 15% to 18% seen just once and about 9.9% held by the top ten. This material consisted of PBMCs from blood, taken 11 to 12 days after vaccination. These receptors all come from a man aged 50 to 59 who received an inactivated influenza vaccine. CDR3s include the opening cysteine and the closing phenylalanine or tryptophan. The D gene is left open where the match is weak. Some rows have no size entry. The others give once, few or many, or a class for an expanded clone.

abundance: few; v_gene: TRBV20-1; d_gene: TRBD2; j_gene: TRBJ2-5; CDR3aa: CSARVAGVATQYF; CDR3nt: TGCAGTGCTAGAGTTGCGGGAGTCGCGACCCAGTACTTC
abundance: few; v_gene: TRBV5-5; d_gene: TRBD2; j_gene: TRBJ2-4; CDR3aa: CASSLVLAGIAKNIQYF; CDR3nt: TGTGCCAGCAGCTTGGTACTAGCGGGGATAGCCAAAAACATTCAGTACTTC
abundance: .; v_gene: TRBV28; d_gene: .; j_gene: TRBJ2-7; CDR3aa: CASSLLSGVGYEQYF; CDR3nt: TGTGCCAGCAGTTTATTATCGGGGGTGGGCTACGAGCAGTACTTC
abundance: .; v_gene: TRBV10-2; d_gene: .; j_gene: TRBJ2-5; CDR3aa: CASSTGTKFGETQYF; CDR3nt: TGCGCCAGCAGTACCGGGACAAAATTTGGGGAGACCCAGTACTTC
abundance: few; v_gene: TRBV6-1; d_gene: TRBD1; j_gene: TRBJ1-1; CDR3aa: CASILSGTGGGTEAFF; CDR3nt: TGTGCCAGCATCTTATCCGGGACAGGGGGAGGCACTGAAGCTTTCTTT
abundance: few; v_gene: TRBV30; d_gene: .; j_gene: TRBJ2-1; CDR3aa: CAWSSLRPGQFF; CDR3nt: TGTGCCTGGAGTAGTTTAAGGCCGGGGCAGTTCTTC
abundance: few; v_gene: TRBV24-1; d_gene: .; j_gene: TRBJ2-7; CDR3aa: CATSDSKHRVSVYEQYF; CDR3nt: TGTGCCACCAGTGATTCAAAACACAGGGTTTCTGTCTACGAGCAGTACTTC
abundance: many; v_gene: TRBV5-1; d_gene: .; j_gene: TRBJ1-1; CDR3aa: CASSLVRGTEAFF; CDR3nt: TGCGCCAGCAGCTTGGTGAGGGGCACTGAAGCTTTCTTT
abundance: few; v_gene: TRBV18; d_gene: TRBD2; j_gene: TRBJ2-7; CDR3aa: CASSPVTVTGTRPPPYEQYF; CDR3nt: TGTGCCAGCTCACCCGTGACCGTAACCGGGACTAGGCCGCCTCCGTACGAGCAGTACTTC
abundance: .; v_gene: TRBV7-2; d_gene: .; j_gene: TRBJ2-1; CDR3aa: CASSSEGVTYNEQFF; CDR3nt: TGTGCCAGCAGCTCAGAGGGGGTTACCTACAATGAGCAGTTCTTC
abundance: .; v_gene: TRBV12-3/TRBV12-4; d_gene: .; j_gene: TRBJ1-3; CDR3aa: CASSPRGMGTGNTIYF; CDR3nt: TGTGCCAGCAGTCCCCGCGGGATGGGGACTGGAAACACCATATATTTT
abundance: .; v_gene: TRBV9; d_gene: .; j_gene: TRBJ2-1; CDR3aa: CASSVERVGFWNEQFF; CDR3nt: TGTGCCAGCAGCGTAGAGAGAGTGGGCTTTTGGAATGAGCAGTTCTTC
abundance: .; v_gene: TRBV7-2; d_gene: TRBD1; j_gene: TRBJ1-6; CDR3aa: CASSFDRAYSPLHF; CDR3nt: TGTGCCAGCAGCTTCGACAGGGCTTATTCACCCCTCCACTTT
abundance: few; v_gene: TRBV6-5; d_gene: TRBD1; j_gene: TRBJ2-1; CDR3aa: CASSYRGQGNEQFF; CDR3nt: TGTGCCAGCAGTTACAGGGGGCAGGGCAATGAGCAGTTCTTC
abundance: .; v_gene: TRBV6-2/TRBV6-3; d_gene: TRBD2; j_gene: TRBJ2-2; CDR3aa: CASSHRASGSSNTGELFF; CDR3nt: TGTGCCAGCAGTCATAGGGCTAGCGGGAGCTCGAACACCGGGGAGCTGTTTTTT
abundance: few; v_gene: TRBV7-2; d_gene: TRBD2; j_gene: TRBJ2-7; CDR3aa: CASSLALYSGSRSYEQYF; CDR3nt: TGTGCCAGCAGCTTAGCATTGTATAGCGGGAGTCGTTCCTACGAGCAGTACTTC
abundance: .; v_gene: TRBV20-1; d_gene: .; j_gene: TRBJ2-7; CDR3aa: CSARVDSATYEQYF; CDR3nt: TGCAGTGCTAGGGTAGACAGTGCCACCTACGAGCAGTACTTC
abundance: many; v_gene: TRBV6-5; d_gene: .; j_gene: TRBJ1-3; CDR3aa: CASSYRLSTGNTIYF; CDR3nt: TGTGCCAGCAGTTACCGCCTTTCAACTGGAAACACCATATATTTT
abundance: .; v_gene: TRBV11-3; d_gene: .; j_gene: TRBJ2-1; CDR3aa: CASSLESDNEQFF; CDR3nt: TGTGCCAGCAGCTTAGAGTCCGACAATGAGCAGTTCTTC
abundance: .; v_gene: TRBV12-3/TRBV12-4; d_gene: .; j_gene: TRBJ2-7; CDR3aa: CASSPPAGVSYEQYF; CDR3nt: TGTGCCAGCAGTCCCCCCGCAGGGGTCTCCTACGAGCAGTACTTC
abundance: .; v_gene: TRBV20-1; d_gene: .; j_gene: TRBJ2-5; CDR3aa: CSAKPAARGETQYF; CDR3nt: TGCAGTGCGAAGCCAGCGGCCCGAGGGGAGACCCAGTACTTC
abundance: few; v_gene: TRBV7-2; d_gene: .; j_gene: TRBJ2-2; CDR3aa: CASTSRYTGELFF; CDR3nt: TGTGCCAGCACCTCCAGGTACACCGGGGAGCTGTTTTTT